The 4 T cell receptor beta chains presented below share a single source sample, sequenced in a study of cytomegalovirus exposure and HLA in healthy donors. Primers included in the PCR were 60 Vbeta and 13 Jbeta primers. Only in-frame clones appear in the TCRdb table, and some are missing; sequencing was by immunoSEQ multiplex PCR. This table has over 100,000 clones, around 70% appearing once. Sequencing input: PBMCs. Receptors originate from a woman aged 70 to 79 in good health and CMV-seropositive.

The chain is built from TRBV18 and TRBJ2-5; D is unclear. V was pared by 4 bases and J by 0 bases, with 12 bases between. The CDR3 consists of 15 residues. Germline lookup yields CDR1 KGHSH and CDR2 LQKENI. The CDR3 is CASSRIGEYQETQYF. The CDR3 DNA follows: TGTGCCAGCTCACGAATAGGAGAGTACCAAGAGACCCAGTACTTC.

The rearrangement links TRBV4-1 to TRBJ1-5; D unresolved. Germline assignment: CDR1 MGHRA and CDR2 YSYEKL. V lost 0 bases to trimming and J lost 3 bases, with 9 bases between them. CDR3 size: 15 residues. The CDR3 loop reads CASSQDRVFNQPQHF. In DNA form, the CDR3 reads TGCGCCAGCAGCCAAGATCGCGTCTTCAATCAGCCCCAGCATTTT.

The chain combines TRBV27 with TRBJ1-6; 7 bases agree with TRBD1. CDR3 length: 14 amino acids. Germline CDR1 and CDR2: MNHEY and SMNVEV (reference sequence). With V trimmed by 7 bases and J by 5 bases, 5 bases remained unmatched. CDR3 coding DNA: TGTGCCAGCAACAAGGACAGGAATAATTCACCCCTCCACTTT. Its protein product is CASNKDRNNSPLHF.

This chain links TRBV7-2 with TRBJ1-4; weak D call: TRBD1 (5 bases). The CDR3 length is 13 residues. The germline gives CDR1 SGHTA, CDR2 FQGNSA. V was cut by 2 bases and J by 11 bases, with 12 bases left in between. CDR3 nucleotide sequence: TGTGCCAGCAGCTTACAGGGATCTGACAAACTGTTTTTT. Its translation is CASSLQGSDKLFF.